The 30 T cell receptor beta chains listed next were all sequenced from one sample in a study of response to subunit inactivated influenza vaccine. TCRdb reprocessed the RT-PCR reads with MiXCR, giving one entry per CDR3 protein. The sample comprises about 540,000 distinct CDR3 sequences, roughly 25% of which are singletons, and roughly 2.8% rests with the top ten. The same sample was also used in a study of T cells expressing NK-cell markers. As that report states: Beta-chain TCR cDNA was generated via 5'RACE template switching with UMIs.

The starting material was CD4+ T cells sorted from PBMCs, obtained 11 to 12 days after vaccination. These receptors all come from a man in his fifties who received an inactivated influenza vaccine.

Notes on this clonotype: A read error may produce the germline difference seen at one junction end. This rearrangement joins TRBV6-1 to TRBJ2-1, with 12 bases identical to TRBD2. Germline V CDR1 and CDR2: MNHNS, SASEGT. The CDR3 length is 17 residues. CDR3 sequence (DNA): TGTGCCAGCAGATCCCTAGCGGGGGGGCGAAAATACACTGAGCAGTTCTTC. Translated: CASRSLAGGRKYTEQFF.

This clonotype was counted only a few times. The CDR3 loop reads CASSQEVATSSYNEQFF. The CDR3, as DNA: TGCGCCAGCAGCCAAGAAGTGGCGACCAGCTCCTACAATGAGCAGTTCTTC. The rearrangement links TRBV4-3 to TRBJ2-1, with no clear D. Trimming removed 0 bases at V and 0 bases at J, with 12 bases between. CDR1 LGHNA and CDR2 YSLEER come from the germline V gene. CDR3 length: 17 residues.

The gene calls are TRBV27 and TRBJ2-1, with D maybe TRBD1 (6 bases). V lost 6 bases and J lost 0, with 21 bases in between. Per germline, CDR1 MNHEY and CDR2 SMNVEV (reference sequence). This CDR3 region has 18 residues. CDR3 residues: CASRPGAARLSSYNEQFF. CDR3 nucleotides: TGTGCCAGCAGGCCAGGGGCAGCTCGTTTGAGCTCCTACAATGAGCAGTTCTTC.

This clonotype was found a few times. J is TRBJ2-1 and V is TRBV10-3; 11 bases match TRBD2. With V trimmed by 7 bases and J by 3 bases, 14 bases remained unmatched. The CDR3 runs to 18 residues. Germline loops: CDR1 ENHRY, CDR2 SYGVKD. The chain's CDR3 is CAITDTSGRRGVYNEQFF. The DNA for the CDR3 is TGTGCCATCACCGATACTAGCGGGAGAAGGGGGGTCTACAATGAGCAGTTCTTC.

This clonotype was found many times. The CDR3 loop reads CSGEGTYGYTF. CDR3 DNA sequence: TGCAGCGGAGAAGGGACCTATGGCTACACCTTC. V usage is TRBV29-1 and J usage is TRBJ1-2; weak D call: TRBD1 (5 bases). CDR1 and CDR2 (germline): SQVTM, ANQGSEA. The CDR3 spans 11 residues. V gave up 7 bases and J gave up 4 bases, with 10 bases separating them. The whole variable domain, remainder taken from reference TRBV29-1 and TRBJ1-2, is SAVISQKPSRDICQRGTSLTIQCQVDSQVTMMFWYRQQPGQSLTLIATANQGSEATYESGFVIDKFPISRPNLTFSTLTVSNMSPEDSSIYLCSGEGTYGYTFGSGTRLTVV.

The V call is TRBV20-1, the J call TRBJ2-3; D ambiguous. Trimming pared 4 bases from V and 0 bases from J, leaving 8 bases between. CDR3 length equals 13 residues. Germline CDR1 and CDR2: DFQATT and SNEGSKA (reference sequence). The CDR3 DNA reads as TGCAGTGCTAAGGCCCTTAGCACAGATACGCAGTATTTT. Protein: CSAKALSTDTQYF.

V is TRBV28 and J is TRBJ1-6; D is ambiguous. Trimming removed 6 bases at V and 6 bases at J, with 12 bases between. Germline V gene sequence: CDR1 MDHEN, CDR2 SYDVKM. The CDR3 length is 14 residues. The CDR3 is CASRGSSINSPLHF. The CDR3 coding sequence is TGTGCCAGCAGGGGGTCCTCGATTAATTCACCCCTCCACTTT.

This clonotype was seen a handful of times. The chain combines TRBV10-2 with TRBJ1-1; TRBD1 agrees at 8 bases. The CDR3 covers 15 residues. The ends lost 5 bases at V and 1 base at J; junction bases unmatched: 6. Germline CDR1 WSHSY, CDR2 SAAADI. The CDR3 DNA reads as TGCGCCAGCAGTAAACAAGGGACAGGGAACACTGAAGCTTTCTTT. Protein product: CASSKQGTGNTEAFF.

The chain links TRBV5-1 to TRBJ1-1, with D unresolved. The V gene lost 2 bases and the J gene lost 1 base, with 9 bases spanning the gap. CDR3 length: 14 amino acids. The germline gives CDR1 SGHRS, CDR2 YFSETQ. The CDR3 nucleotides read TGCGCCAGCAGCTTACAAACAGCGAACACTGAAGCTTTCTTT. This codes for CASSLQTANTEAFF.

This clonotype has only a few counts. The chain combines TRBV3-1 with TRBJ1-6, with 7 bases lining up with TRBD1. The CDR3 spans 15 residues. Per the germline V gene, CDR1 is LGHDT and CDR2 is YNNKEL (reference sequence). V was clipped by 4 bases and J by 4 bases; unmatched bases: 4. DNA for the CDR3: TGTGCCAGCAGCCCGCGGGACAGTTATAATTCACCCCTCCACTTT. Its protein product is CASSPRDSYNSPLHF.

J is TRBJ1-1 and V is TRBV20-1, with 7 bases that match TRBD1. The ends lost 7 bases at V and 0 bases at J; junction bases unmatched: 5. Germline-derived CDR1 and CDR2 are DFQATT and SNEGSKA (reference sequence). The CDR3 has 13 residues. CDR3 nucleotide sequence: TGCAGTGGCTACGACAGGGTGAACACTGAAGCTTTCTTT. Amino acids: CSGYDRVNTEAFF.

This chain connects TRBV20-1 to TRBJ2-3; D is uncertain. V was trimmed by 1 base and J by 2 bases, leaving 10 bases between them. The CDR3 sequence is 14 residues long. Germline values: CDR1 DFQATT, CDR2 SNEGSKA (reference sequence). For the CDR3, the DNA is TGCAGTGCTAGAGGGAGCCTTAACACAGATACGCAGTATTTT. Translated: CSARGSLNTDTQYF.

This clonotype has just a few counts. This chain links TRBV6-1 with TRBJ2-7; D is perhaps TRBD1 or TRBD2 (7 bases each). This CDR3 spans 14 amino acids. V lost 6 bases and J 3 bases, leaving 15 bases between the germline ends. Germline CDR1 MNHNS, CDR2 SASEGT. The CDR3 nucleotides are TGTGCCAGCAGGGGGGGGCAGGGGGTCTACGAGCAGTACTTC. Translated, it gives CASRGGQGVYEQYF.

The rearrangement joins TRBV12-3 or TRBV12-4 to TRBJ1-3; D is uncertain. V lost 0 bases to trimming and J lost 2 bases, with 5 bases between them. The length of the CDR3 is 14 residues. The CDR3 protein is CASSLAPAGNTIYF. The CDR3 DNA follows: TGTGCCAGCAGTTTAGCCCCCGCTGGAAACACCATATATTTT.

The gene calls are TRBV12-3 or TRBV12-4 and TRBJ2-3; no definite D call. This CDR3 has 12 residues. Trimming pared 2 bases from V and 10 bases from J, leaving 10 bases between. CDR3 DNA: TGTGCCAGCAGTTTAAATGGGGTTGCGCAGTATTTT. Its translation is CASSLNGVAQYF.

The chain recombines TRBV2 with TRBJ2-2; D is possibly TRBD1 (5 bases). The CDR3 is 14 residues long. V was pared by 5 bases and J by 2 bases, with 9 bases between. CDR1 and CDR2 from the germline V gene are SNHLY and FYNNEI. The CDR3 loop is CASSKDSNTGELFF. Here the CDR3 DNA reads TGTGCCAGCAGTAAAGACAGTAACACCGGGGAGCTGTTTTTT.

This rearrangement joins TRBV21-1 to TRBJ2-7; whether TRBD1, the table's D call, matches the DNA was not checked. TRBV21-1 is reported as a pseudogene. The CDR3 extends over 16 amino acids. CDR3 in DNA: TGTGCCAGCCCGTCCCGGGACAGGGATCTCCCGGGGGAGCAGTACTTC. It yields the protein CASPSRDRDLPGEQYF.

This rearrangement joins TRBV3-1 to TRBJ1-4, with unresolved D. The CDR3 sequence is 16 residues long. The V gene lost 0 bases and the J gene lost 0 bases, with 8 bases spanning the gap. CDR1 is LGHDT, CDR2 YNNKEL, per germline (reference sequence). CDR3 region: CASSQEAVPTNEKLFF. CDR3 nucleotides: TGTGCCAGCAGCCAAGAGGCAGTCCCAACTAATGAAAAACTGTTTTTT. Complete variable domain (other parts from reference TRBV3-1 and TRBJ1-4): DTAVSQTPKYLVTQMGNDKSIKCEQNLGHDTMYWYKQDSKKFLKIMFSYNNKELIINETVPNRFSPKSPDKAHLNLHINSLELGDSAVYFCASSQEAVPTNEKLFFGSGTQLSVL.

This clonotype appeared a single time. This sequence joins TRBV5-1 and TRBJ1-1; D perhaps matches TRBD1 (6 bases). V was pared by 2 bases and J by 1 base, with 9 bases between. This CDR3 is built from 14 residues. The germline gives CDR1 SGHRS, CDR2 YFSETQ. This chain's CDR3 is CASSLPDRNTEAFF. The CDR3 coding sequence is TGCGCCAGCAGCTTACCGGACAGGAACACTGAAGCTTTCTTT.

The chain couples TRBV6-5 to TRBJ2-3; maybe TRBD1 (5 bases). CDR3 length: 12 amino acids. Trimming removed 5 bases from V and 4 bases from J, with 7 bases in between. Germline CDR1 MNHEY, CDR2 SVGAGI. CDR3 DNA sequence: TGTGCCAGCAGTCAGGGCCCAGATACGCAGTATTTT. This translates into CASSQGPDTQYF.

The V gene is TRBV9, the J gene TRBJ2-5, with D maybe TRBD1 (6 bases). V lost 4 bases to trimming and J lost 4 bases, with 20 bases between them. There are 16 residues in the CDR3. Germline V gene data show CDR1 as SGDLS and CDR2 as YYNGEE. In DNA form, the CDR3 reads TGTGCCAGCAGCCTACGGTGGCAGGGGACCGGAGAGACCCAGTACTTC. Residues: CASSLRWQGTGETQYF.

This clonotype came up a few times. The chain is built from TRBV20-1 and TRBJ1-5; the D is unclear. Trimming cost V 3 bases and J 0 bases, with 6 bases left between them. The CDR3 consists of 13 residues. In germline, CDR1 is DFQATT, CDR2 SNEGSKA (reference sequence). DNA of the CDR3: TGCAGTGCTAGCAGCGTTAGCAATCAGCCCCAGCATTTT. Its protein product is CSASSVSNQPQHF.

The chain couples TRBV9 to TRBJ2-7, with a possible D match to TRBD2 (6 bases). CDR1 and CDR2 (germline): SGDLS, YYNGEE. V was clipped by 4 bases and J by 7 bases, with 21 bases between them. The CDR3 totals 15 residues. The CDR3 bases are TGTGCCAGCAGCTCCCGTCAGGGAGAAGGAGGGGAGCAGTACTTC. Its translation: CASSSRQGEGGEQYF.

The rearrangement links TRBV20-1 to TRBJ2-7; D is uncertain. Trimming removed 4 bases from V and 0 bases from J, with 7 bases in between. The CDR3 consists of 12 residues. CDR1 and CDR2 (germline): DFQATT, SNEGSKA (reference sequence). Here the CDR3 reads CSAKVGSYEQYF. The CDR3 bases are TGCAGTGCTAAGGTCGGCTCCTACGAGCAGTACTTC.

The rearrangement uses TRBV7-2 and TRBJ1-1; the D gene is possibly TRBD1 (6 bases). CDR3 length: 13 amino acids. The V and J ends lost 2 bases and 4 bases respectively, with 8 bases between them. From germline, CDR1 is SGHTA and CDR2 FQGNSA. DNA of the CDR3: TGTGCCAGCAGCTTAACAGGGCTCACTGAAGCTTTCTTT. This translates into CASSLTGLTEAFF. Variable domain in full (rest from reference TRBV7-2 and TRBJ1-1): GAGVSQSPSNKVTEKGKDVELRCDPISGHTALYWYRQSLGQGLEFLIYFQGNSAPDKSGLPSDRFSAERTGGSVSTLTIQRTQQEDSAVYLCASSLTGLTEAFFGQGTRLTVV.

In its sample, this clonotype was seen a few times. The chain carries TRBV14 and TRBJ2-3; no definite D call. V lost 5 bases and J lost 4, with 10 bases in between. Germline loops: CDR1 SGHDN, CDR2 FVKESK. This CDR3 has 13 residues. CDR3 DNA: TGTGCCAGCAGCGACCGGGTGGCAGATACGCAGTATTTT. The encoded protein is CASSDRVADTQYF.

The chain carries TRBV30 and TRBJ1-6; D is unresolved. The CDR3 loop spans 13 amino acids. Germline assignment: CDR1 GTSNPN and CDR2 SVGIG (reference sequence). The V and J ends lost 2 bases and 9 bases respectively, with 11 bases between them. CDR3 loop: CAWSSQDGSPLHF. DNA for the CDR3: TGTGCCTGGAGTTCTCAGGATGGTTCACCCCTCCACTTT.

This clonotype was recorded a few times. J is TRBJ2-3 and V is TRBV7-9, with D possibly matching TRBD2 (6 bases). In germline, CDR1 is SEHNR, CDR2 FQNEAQ (reference sequence). The length of the CDR3 is 14 residues. Between the trimmed V and J ends, which lost 3 bases and 0 bases, there was a span of 7 bases. In DNA form, the CDR3 reads TGTGCCAGCAGCTTCGGGACTAGCACAGATACGCAGTATTTT. Translated, it gives CASSFGTSTDTQYF.

The chain has TRBV6-5 and TRBJ1-6, with 8 bases lining up with TRBD1. The CDR3 runs 15 residues. Germline V gene sequence: CDR1 MNHEY, CDR2 SVGAGI. J lost 7 bases, V lost 3 bases, and 5 bases had no gene match. CDR3: CASSYSGQGNSPLHF. The CDR3 DNA is TGTGCCAGCAGTTATTCCGGACAGGGCAATTCACCCCTCCACTTT.

CDR3 nucleotide sequence: TGTGCCAGCAGCCAACCGACTAGCGGGAGGCATGAGCAGTTCTTC. It is translated as CASSQPTSGRHEQFF. This chain uses TRBV14 with TRBJ2-1, with 13 bases fitting TRBD2. CDR3 length equals 15 residues. J lost 8 bases, V lost 2 bases, and 3 bases had no gene match. Germline V gives CDR1 SGHDN, CDR2 FVKESK.